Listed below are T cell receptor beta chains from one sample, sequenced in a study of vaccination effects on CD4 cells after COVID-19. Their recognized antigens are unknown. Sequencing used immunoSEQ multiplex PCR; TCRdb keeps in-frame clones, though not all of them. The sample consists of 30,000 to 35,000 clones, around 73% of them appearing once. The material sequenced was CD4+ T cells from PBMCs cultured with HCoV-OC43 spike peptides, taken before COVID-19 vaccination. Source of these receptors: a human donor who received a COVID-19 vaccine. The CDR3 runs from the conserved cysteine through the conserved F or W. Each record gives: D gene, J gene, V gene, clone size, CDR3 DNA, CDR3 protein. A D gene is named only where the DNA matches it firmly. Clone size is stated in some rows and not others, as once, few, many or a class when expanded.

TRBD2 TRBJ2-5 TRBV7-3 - TGTGCCAGCCAGCGGGGGAAACAAGAGACCCAGTACTTC CASQRGKQETQYF
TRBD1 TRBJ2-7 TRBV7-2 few TGTGCCAGCAGCTTCGGGACAGGGGGATGGTACGAGCAGTACTTC CASSFGTGGWYEQYF
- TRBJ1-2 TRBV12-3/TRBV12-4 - TGTGCCAGCAGACCAACAGGTGCCTATGGCTACACCTTC CASRPTGAYGYTF
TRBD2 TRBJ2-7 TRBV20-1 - TGCAGTGCTAGTGGGGCTAGCGGGAGGACCTACGAGCAGTACTTC CSASGASGRTYEQYF
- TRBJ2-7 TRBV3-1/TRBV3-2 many TGTGCCAGCAGCCAAGATTCCTTTACCTACGAGCAGTACTTC CASSQDSFTYEQYF
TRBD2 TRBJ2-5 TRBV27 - TGTGCCAGCAGTTCCGAAGCGGGAGCCGCAGAGACCCAGTACTTC CASSSEAGAAETQYF
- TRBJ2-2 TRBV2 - TGTGCCAGCAGGACCAGGGCTATCGGGGAGCTGTTTTTT CASRTRAIGELFF
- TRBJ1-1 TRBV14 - TGTGCCAGCAGCCAAGCTGGTTTCGCTTTCTTT CASSQAGFAFF
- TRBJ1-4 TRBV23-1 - TGCGCCAGCTTCGATCTGTCACAGGGAAATGAAAAACTGTTTTTT CASFDLSQGNEKLFF
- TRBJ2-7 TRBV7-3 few TGTGCCAGCAGCTTAAATCCAGGCTACGAGCAGTACTTC CASSLNPGYEQYF
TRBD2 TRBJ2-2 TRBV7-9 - TGTGCCAGCAGCTCTAGCGGTGCGAACACCGGGGAGCTGTTTTTT CASSSSGANTGELFF
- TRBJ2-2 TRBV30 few TGTGCCTGGAGTGTGAGGCTAGCTTCGGACACCGGGGAGCTGTTTTTT CAWSVRLASDTGELFF
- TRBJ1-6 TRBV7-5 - TGTGCCAGACCTGGACAGGGGGATTCACCCCTCCACTTT CARPGQGDSPLHF
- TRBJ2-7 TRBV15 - TGTGCCACCAGCAGAGACCCAGGGTTTTACTCCTACGAGCAGTACTTC CATSRDPGFYSYEQYF
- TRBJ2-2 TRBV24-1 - TGTGCCACCATGGCGGAGGGAACCGGGGAGCTGTTTTTT CATMAEGTGELFF
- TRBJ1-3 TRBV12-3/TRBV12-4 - TGTGCCAGCAGTTCGGGCTCTGGAAACACCATATATTTT CASSSGSGNTIYF
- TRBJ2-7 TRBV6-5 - TGTGCCAGCGTACTCGGGCCTGGAGGGAGAGGCGAGCAGTACTTC CASVLGPGGRGEQYF
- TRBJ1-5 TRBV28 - TGTGCCAGCAGTTTTCAGGGCCTCAATCAGCCCCAGCATTTT CASSFQGLNQPQHF
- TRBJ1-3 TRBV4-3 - TGCGCCAGCAGCCAAGAACAGTCTGGAAACACCATATATTTT CASSQEQSGNTIYF
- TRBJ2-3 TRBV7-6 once TGTGCCAGCAGCTTTGGACTGCGCACAGATACGCAGTATTTT CASSFGLRTDTQYF
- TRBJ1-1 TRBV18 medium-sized TGTGCCAGCTCAACGGAACGAGTCTCGGCTTTCTTT CASSTERVSAFF
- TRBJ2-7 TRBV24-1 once TGTGCCACCAGTGAAACCGGGACCCCCCACTTGCAGCAGTACTTC CATSETGTPHLQQYF
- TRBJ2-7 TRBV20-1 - TGCAGTGCTAGAGATAAGGGGGAGCAGTACTTC CSARDKGEQYF
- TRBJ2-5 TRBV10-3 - TGTGCCATCAGTTCCCCCAGCGGAGGGGAAGAGACCCAGTACTTC CAISSPSGGEETQYF
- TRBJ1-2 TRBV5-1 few TGCGCCAGCAGCTCCCTCCGGGGCGATGGCTACACCTTC CASSSLRGDGYTF
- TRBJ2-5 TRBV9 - TGTGCCAGCAGCCCTCGAGGGGTAATTGGGGAGACCCAGTACTTC CASSPRGVIGETQYF
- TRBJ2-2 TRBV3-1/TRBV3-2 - TGTGCCAGCAGCCAGCCCTCAGGGGAAGCCGGGGAGCTGTTTTTT CASSQPSGEAGELFF